This T cell receptor (beta chain) appears in the sequencing data of a study of blood T cell repertoires in COVID-19. Study-level background: COVID-19 samples, acute and convalescent, were from the United States, Italy and Spain. From T cells, B-cell-depleted T cells, or PBMCs came the material, which was cDNA or gDNA.

Trimming took 2 bases from V and 9 from J; bases not matched to a gene: 14. CDR3 size: 17 residues. Germline V CDR1 and CDR2: LNHDA, SQIVND (reference sequence). How the authors handled the data: Nucleated cell counts were estimated from reference gene primer amplification. Clones were sequenced by immunoSEQ multiplex PCR, and TCRdb holds only the in-frame ones, with some missing. That table supplies the V and J calls and clone size; D and trimming were determined from the DNA. This table has over 200,000 clones, 88% appearing once. The chain has TRBV19 and TRBJ2-4, with TRBD2 matching 9 bases. The TCR comes from a woman in her fifties or sixties with acute or convalescent COVID-19. Sample: peripheral blood. CDR3 sequence: CASSIIGRAGGGTIQYF. The CDR3 region has the DNA TGTGCCAGTAGTATAATAGGTCGAGCGGGAGGAGGGACCATTCAGTACTTC.